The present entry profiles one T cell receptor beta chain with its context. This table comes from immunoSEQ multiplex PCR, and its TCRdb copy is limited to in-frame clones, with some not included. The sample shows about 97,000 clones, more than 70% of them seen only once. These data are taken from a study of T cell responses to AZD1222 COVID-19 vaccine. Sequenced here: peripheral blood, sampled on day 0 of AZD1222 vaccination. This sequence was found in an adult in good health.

Here the CDR3 reads CAWSVRSSDTQYF. The CDR3 DNA sequence: TGTGCCTGGAGTGTACGATCATCAGATACGCAGTATTTT. The chain joins TRBV30 to TRBJ2-3; D ambiguous. V lost 0 bases, J lost 4 bases, and 8 bases lay in between. Germline CDR1 and CDR2: GTSNPN and SVGIG (reference sequence). The CDR3 sequence is 13 residues long.